The present TCR beta chain was sequenced within a study of T-cell reconstitution after alpha-beta-depleted transplantation in children. Unique molecular identifiers were used to barcode this TCRbeta library. TCRdb processed the PCR reads anew with MiXCR; each CDR3 protein has one entry. The sample includes a few hundred thousand distinct CDR3 sequences, more than 8% seen only once; the top ten take around a tenth. Germline V gene lookup returns CDR1 DFQATT and CDR2 SNEGSKA (reference sequence). The CDR3 totals 15 residues. Unmatched junction bases numbered 9, after V lost 5 bases and J lost 4 bases. Here the sequenced sample was PBMCs from the stem cell graft donor, taken from the stem cell graft. This TCR was recovered from a human donor who donated a stem cell graft to a child with SCID. This chain uses TRBV20-1 with TRBJ2-3, with TRBD1 identical over 10 bases. CDR3 in amino acids: CSARRPGQGPDTQYF. CDR3 DNA sequence: TGCAGTGCTCGTCGTCCGGGACAGGGGCCAGATACGCAGTATTTT.